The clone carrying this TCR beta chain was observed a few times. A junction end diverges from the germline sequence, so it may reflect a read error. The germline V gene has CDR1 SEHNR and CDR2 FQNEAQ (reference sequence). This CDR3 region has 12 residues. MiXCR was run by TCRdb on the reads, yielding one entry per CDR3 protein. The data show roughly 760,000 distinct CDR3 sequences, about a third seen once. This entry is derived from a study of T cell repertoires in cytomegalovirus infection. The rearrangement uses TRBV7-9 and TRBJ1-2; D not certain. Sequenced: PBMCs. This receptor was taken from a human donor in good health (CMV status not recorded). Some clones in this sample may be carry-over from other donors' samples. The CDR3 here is CLVAVENYGYTF. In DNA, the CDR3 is TGCCTTGTGGCAGTAGAAAACTATGGCTACACCTTC.